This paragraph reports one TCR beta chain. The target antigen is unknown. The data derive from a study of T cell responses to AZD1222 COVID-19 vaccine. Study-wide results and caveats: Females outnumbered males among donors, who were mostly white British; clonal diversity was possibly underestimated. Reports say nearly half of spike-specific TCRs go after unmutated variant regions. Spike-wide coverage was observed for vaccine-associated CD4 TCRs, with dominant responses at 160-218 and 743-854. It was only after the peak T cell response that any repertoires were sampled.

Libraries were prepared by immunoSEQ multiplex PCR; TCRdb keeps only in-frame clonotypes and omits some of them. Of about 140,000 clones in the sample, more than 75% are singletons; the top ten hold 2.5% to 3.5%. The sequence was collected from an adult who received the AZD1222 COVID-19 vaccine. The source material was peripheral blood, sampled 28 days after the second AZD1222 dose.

CDR3 residues: CASSYRPRTSGGAGPYTGELFF. CDR3 coding DNA: TGTGCCAGCAGTTATAGGCCCCGGACTAGCGGGGGGGCCGGTCCTTACACCGGGGAGCTGTTTTTT. This chain joins TRBV11-2 and TRBJ2-2; 15 bases are shared with TRBD2. Germline V lookup: CDR1 SGHAT, CDR2 FQNNGV. The CDR3 spans 22 residues. Trimming took 6 bases from V and 3 from J; bases not matched to a gene: 20.